This TCR beta chain was identified during a study of blood T cell repertoires in COVID-19. About the study: T cells, B-cell-depleted T cells, or PBMCs provided the cDNA or gDNA that served as material.

The V end lost 0 bases, the J end lost 1 base, and 6 bases lay between the germline ends. CDR3 length equals 14 residues. The germline V gene encodes CDR1 MNHEY and CDR2 SMNVEV (reference sequence). The data were produced by immunoSEQ multiplex PCR, yet TCRdb's version contains in-frame clones alone and is incomplete. The sample comprises about 250,000 clones, 65% to 90% of which are singletons, and 15% to 18% rests with the top ten. Sequencing was done on a sample of PBMCs or T cells enriched from blood (not recorded which). This receptor was taken from a young man who had recovered from COVID-19. This sequence joins TRBV27 and TRBJ1-1; D remains ambiguous. DNA of the CDR3: TGTGCCAGCAGTTTATCGTCAGGGAACACTGAAGCTTTCTTT. Amino acids: CASSLSSGNTEAFF.